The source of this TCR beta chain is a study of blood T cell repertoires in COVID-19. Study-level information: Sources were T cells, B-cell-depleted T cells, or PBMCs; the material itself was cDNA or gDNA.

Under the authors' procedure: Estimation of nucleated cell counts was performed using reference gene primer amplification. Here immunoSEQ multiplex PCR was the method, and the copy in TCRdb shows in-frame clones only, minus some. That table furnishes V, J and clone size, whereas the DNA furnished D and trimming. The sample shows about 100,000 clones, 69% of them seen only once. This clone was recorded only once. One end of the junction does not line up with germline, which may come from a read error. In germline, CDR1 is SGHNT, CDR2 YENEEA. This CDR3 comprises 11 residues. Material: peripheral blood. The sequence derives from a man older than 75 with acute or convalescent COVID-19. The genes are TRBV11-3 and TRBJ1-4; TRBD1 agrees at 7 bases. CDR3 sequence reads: CASSLRGLSLF. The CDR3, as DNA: TGTGCCAGCAGCTTAAGGGGGCTCAGCCTCTTT.